The clone carrying this TCR beta chain was seen a few times. Looked up from germline, CDR1 is MNHEY and CDR2 is SVGEGT. V was clipped by 4 bases and J by 7 bases; unmatched bases: 6. The CDR3 is made up of 14 amino acids. The record originates from a study of blood T cell repertoires in COVID-19. Profiling relied on immunoSEQ multiplex PCR, and the TCRdb table lists in-frame clones only, not all of them. The sample consists of approximately 210,000 clones, roughly 80% of them appearing once. The specimen sequenced was PBMCs or T cells enriched from blood (not recorded which). This clonotype was sampled from a man aged 40-49 years who had recovered from COVID-19. The rearrangement joins TRBV6-2 or TRBV6-3 to TRBJ1-5; 8 bases fit TRBD1. The CDR3 sequence is CASSLTGGVQPQHF. Written as DNA, the CDR3 is TGTGCCAGCAGTTTAACAGGGGGGGTCCAGCCCCAGCATTTT.